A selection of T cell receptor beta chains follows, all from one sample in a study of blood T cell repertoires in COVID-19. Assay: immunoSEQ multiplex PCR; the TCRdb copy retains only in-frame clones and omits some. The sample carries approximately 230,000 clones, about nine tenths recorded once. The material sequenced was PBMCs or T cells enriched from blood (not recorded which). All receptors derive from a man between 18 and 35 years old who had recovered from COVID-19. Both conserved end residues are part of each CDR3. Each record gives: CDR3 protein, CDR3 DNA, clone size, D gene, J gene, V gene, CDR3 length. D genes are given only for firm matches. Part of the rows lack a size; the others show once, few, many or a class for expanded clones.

CASSFTSGGTDTQYF TGTGCCAGCAGCTTCACTAGCGGGGGTACAGATACGCAGTATTTT . TRBD2 TRBJ2-3 TRBV7-9 15
CASSLVATGFSGSYEQYF TGCGCCAGCAGCTTGGTTGCGACAGGGTTTAGCGGGAGTTACGAGCAGTACTTC . TRBD2 TRBJ2-7 TRBV5-1 18
CASSPQDRETEAFF TGTGCCAGCTCACCCCAGGACAGGGAGACTGAAGCTTTCTTT . TRBD1 TRBJ1-1 TRBV18 14
CASSRQNQPQHF TGTGCCAGCAGCCGCCAGAATCAGCCCCAGCATTTT . . TRBJ1-5 TRBV12-3/TRBV12-4 12
CASSSGQGSDEQYF TGTGCCAGCAGTTCGGGACAGGGTAGCGACGAGCAGTACTTC . TRBD1 TRBJ2-7 TRBV28 14
CAWSRDYEQYF TGTGCCTGGAGCCGAGACTACGAGCAGTACTTC . . TRBJ2-7 TRBV30 11
CASSSGTGLANYGYTF TGCGCCAGCAGCTCCGGGACAGGGTTAGCTAACTATGGCTACACCTTC once TRBD1 TRBJ1-2 TRBV5-1 16
CASSLGLAGTFNEQFF TGTGCCAGCAGCTTGGGACTAGCGGGAACGTTCAATGAGCAGTTCTTC . TRBD2 TRBJ2-1 TRBV2 16
CAINAADSMNTEAFF TGTGCCATCAATGCGGCCGACTCAATGAACACTGAAGCTTTCTTT . . TRBJ1-1 TRBV10-3 15
CASSTGWETQYF TGTGCCAGCAGCACAGGGTGGGAGACCCAGTACTTC once . TRBJ2-5 TRBV11-2 12
CASSLELTPLTDTQYF TGCGCCAGCAGCTTGGAACTCACTCCTCTCACAGATACGCAGTATTTT . . TRBJ2-3 TRBV5-1 16
CASSPPGTPGDEQFF TGTGCCAGCTCACCACCAGGGACTCCCGGCGATGAGCAGTTCTTC . . TRBJ2-1 TRBV18 15
CASSRAPGQGSTEAFF TGCGCCAGCAGCAGGGCCCCGGGACAGGGCAGCACTGAAGCTTTCTTT . TRBD1 TRBJ1-1 TRBV5-1 16
CASSSGRGNYGYTF TGTGCCAGCAGTTCCGGCAGGGGTAACTATGGCTACACCTTC . . TRBJ1-2 TRBV6-5 14
CASSQEIDWPGDTGELFF TGCGCCAGCAGCCAAGAAATTGACTGGCCTGGCGACACCGGGGAGCTGTTTTTT few . TRBJ2-2 TRBV4-1 18
CASSSGQARNYEQYF TGCGCCAGCAGCTCAGGACAGGCGAGAAACTACGAGCAGTACTTC . TRBD1 TRBJ2-7 TRBV5-1 15
CASSSDRVSPLHF TGTGCCAGCAGTTCAGACAGGGTTTCACCCCTCCACTTT . TRBD1 TRBJ1-6 TRBV27 13
CASSPSRDSSYEQYF TGTGCCAGCAGCCCGAGCCGGGACAGCTCCTACGAGCAGTACTTC . TRBD1 TRBJ2-7 TRBV11-1 15
CASSLSATNEKLFF TGTGCCAGCAGTTTATCGGCAACTAATGAAAAACTGTTTTTT . . TRBJ1-4 TRBV28 14
CASSQDQAGFTDTQYF TGTGCCAGCAGCCAAGATCAGGCGGGGTTCACAGATACGCAGTATTTT . . TRBJ2-3 TRBV3-1/TRBV3-2 16
CASSLTTSGGPYNEQFF TGTGCCAGCAGCTTGACGACTAGCGGGGGACCCTACAATGAGCAGTTCTTC . TRBD2 TRBJ2-1 TRBV5-5 17
CASSTQAGQPQHF TGCGCCAGCAGCACTCAGGCGGGTCAGCCCCAGCATTTT . . TRBJ1-5 TRBV5-1 13
CASREERWVNTEAFF TGTGCCAGCCGGGAGGAACGGTGGGTGAACACTGAAGCTTTCTTT . . TRBJ1-1 TRBV28 15
CASSLVGTTTDTQYF TGTGCCAGCAGCTTAGTCGGGACTACCACAGATACGCAGTATTTT . TRBD2 TRBJ2-3 TRBV11-2 15
CAISEVFEGGGNEQFF TGTGCCATCAGTGAGGTCTTCGAGGGAGGGGGCAATGAGCAGTTCTTC . . TRBJ2-1 TRBV10-3 16
CASSLGLAGGSYNEQFF TGTGCCAGCAGTTTGGGGCTAGCGGGAGGGTCCTACAATGAGCAGTTCTTC . TRBD2 TRBJ2-1 TRBV28 17
CASSPPSRGGETQYF TGTGCCAGCTCACCACCGAGTCGGGGTGGAGAGACCCAGTACTTC . . TRBJ2-5 TRBV18 15
CASSLGPGELYGYTF TGTGCCAGCAGCTTAGGGCCCGGGGAGCTCTATGGCTACACCTTC . . TRBJ1-2 TRBV7-2 15
CASSLDWGGVPQETQYF TGTGCCAGCAGCTTAGATTGGGGCGGGGTACCTCAAGAGACCCAGTACTTC once . TRBJ2-5 TRBV11-2 17
CASRTFSGDSYEQYF TGCGCCAGCAGAACCTTTAGCGGGGACTCCTACGAGCAGTACTTC . TRBD2 TRBJ2-7 TRBV5-1 15
CASSLDLGLAGPTSTDTQYF TGTGCCAGCAGTCTAGACCTGGGACTAGCGGGACCTACTAGCACAGATACGCAGTATTTT . TRBD2 TRBJ2-3 TRBV28 20
CASSRGGGAGDTQYF TGTGCCAGCAGTAGGGGCGGGGGGGCCGGAGATACGCAGTATTTT . TRBD2 TRBJ2-3 TRBV7-2 15
CASSPQQGVGEQYF TGTGCCAGCTCACCACAACAGGGGGTTGGGGAGCAGTACTTC . TRBD1 TRBJ2-7 TRBV18 14
CASFPGDMNTEAFF TGTGCCAGCTTTCCGGGAGACATGAACACTGAAGCTTTCTTT . . TRBJ1-1 TRBV28 14
CASRFQGADEAFF TGTGCCAGCAGGTTTCAGGGGGCCGATGAAGCTTTCTTT once TRBD1 TRBJ1-1 TRBV6-5 13
CASSQGMNTEAFF TGCGCCAGCAGCCAAGGTATGAACACTGAAGCTTTCTTT . . TRBJ1-1 TRBV4-1 13
CASSLFPVATNEKLFF TGTGCCAGCAGCTTGTTCCCAGTTGCAACTAATGAAAAACTGTTTTTT . . TRBJ1-4 TRBV5-6 16
CASSQIAGRTDTQYF TGCGCCAGCAGCCAAATCGCTGGGCGCACAGATACGCAGTATTTT . . TRBJ2-3 TRBV4-1 15
CASSLGWREGLSGELFF TGTGCCAGCAGCCTCGGCTGGCGGGAGGGCCTCAGCGGGGAGCTGTTTTTT . TRBD2 TRBJ2-2 TRBV5-4 17
CASSQDGGYHQREYSDTQYF TGTGCCAGCAGCCAAGATGGGGGGTACCACCAGCGGGAGTACTCAGATACGCAGTATTTT . TRBD2 TRBJ2-3 TRBV3-1/TRBV3-2 20
CASSPGELRHEKLFF TGTGCCAGCTCACCCGGGGAGTTAAGGCATGAAAAACTGTTTTTT few . TRBJ1-4 TRBV18 15
CASSFTRNSPLHF TGTGCCAGCAGCTTTACGCGAAATTCACCCCTCCACTTT . . TRBJ1-6 TRBV5-5 13
CASSHLNTYQETQYF TGTGCCAGCAGCCATTTAAATACATATCAAGAAACCCAGTACTTC . . TRBJ2-5 TRBV14 15
CSAFEGGRNTEAFF TGCAGCGCCTTTGAGGGAGGGAGGAACACTGAAGCTTTCTTT . . TRBJ1-1 TRBV29-1 14
CASSEPGGYNEQFF TGTGCCAGCAGTGAACCGGGGGGCTACAATGAGCAGTTCTTC . TRBD2 TRBJ2-1 TRBV25-1 14
CASSPGTVNTEAFF TGTGCCAGCAGTCCCGGGACAGTGAACACTGAAGCTTTCTTT . TRBD1 TRBJ1-1 TRBV6-5 14
CAWSRAGASNEQFF TGTGCCTGGAGCCGAGCAGGGGCGAGCAATGAGCAGTTCTTC . . TRBJ2-1 TRBV30 14
CASSTPGLDYEQYF TGTGCCAGCAGTACCCCGGGACTTGACTACGAGCAGTACTTC few . TRBJ2-7 TRBV25-1 14
CASSFYSEGPNTEAFF TGTGCCAGCAGTTTTTATTCGGAGGGACCGAACACTGAAGCTTTCTTT . . TRBJ1-1 TRBV28 16
CASSFITGGDEQFF TGTGCCAGCAGCTTTATAACAGGGGGGGATGAGCAGTTCTTC . . TRBJ2-1 TRBV3-1/TRBV3-2 14
CASSPYGTGSNQPQHF TGCGCCAGCAGCCCTTACGGGACAGGGAGCAATCAGCCCCAGCATTTT . TRBD1 TRBJ1-5 TRBV4-1 16
CASSLAPPASSNTDTQYF TGCGCCAGCAGCTTGGCCCCTCCGGCTAGCTCGAACACAGATACGCAGTATTTT . . TRBJ2-3 TRBV5-1 18
CASSYSRVADTEAFF TGTGCCAGCAGTTACTCCAGGGTTGCCGACACTGAAGCTTTCTTT once . TRBJ1-1 TRBV6-5 15
CAWRLGGFTEAFF TGTGCCTGGAGGTTGGGGGGTTTCACTGAAGCTTTCTTT . . TRBJ1-1 TRBV30 13